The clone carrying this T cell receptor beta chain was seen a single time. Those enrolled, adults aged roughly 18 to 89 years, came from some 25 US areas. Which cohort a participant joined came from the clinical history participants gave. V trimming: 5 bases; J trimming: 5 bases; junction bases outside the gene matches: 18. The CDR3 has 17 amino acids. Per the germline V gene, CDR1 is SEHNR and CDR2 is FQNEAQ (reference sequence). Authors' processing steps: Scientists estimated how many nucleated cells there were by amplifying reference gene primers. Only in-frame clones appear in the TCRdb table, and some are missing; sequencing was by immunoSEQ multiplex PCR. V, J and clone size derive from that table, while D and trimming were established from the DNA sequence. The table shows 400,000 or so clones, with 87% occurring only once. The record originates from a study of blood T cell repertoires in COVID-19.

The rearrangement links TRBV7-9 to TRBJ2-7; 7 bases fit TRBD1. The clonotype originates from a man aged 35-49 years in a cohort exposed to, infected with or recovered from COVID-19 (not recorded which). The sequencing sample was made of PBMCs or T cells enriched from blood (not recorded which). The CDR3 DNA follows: TGTGCCAGCAGCCACAGACGGGACAGCGCCGCGGGCAACGAGCAGTACTTC. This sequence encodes CASSHRRDSAAGNEQYF.